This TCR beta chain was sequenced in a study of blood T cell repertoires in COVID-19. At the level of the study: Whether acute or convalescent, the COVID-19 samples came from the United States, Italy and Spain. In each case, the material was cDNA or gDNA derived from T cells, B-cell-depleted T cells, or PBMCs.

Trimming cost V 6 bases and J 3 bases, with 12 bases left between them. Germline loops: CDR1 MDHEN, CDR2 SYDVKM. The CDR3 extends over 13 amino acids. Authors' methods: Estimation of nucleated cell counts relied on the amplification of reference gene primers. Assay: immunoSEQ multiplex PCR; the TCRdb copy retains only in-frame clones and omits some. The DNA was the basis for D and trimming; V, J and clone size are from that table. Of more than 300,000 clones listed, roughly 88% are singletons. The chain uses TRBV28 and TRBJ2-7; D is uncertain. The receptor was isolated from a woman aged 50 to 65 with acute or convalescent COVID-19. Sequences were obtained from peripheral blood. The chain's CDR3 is CASRQTEVYEQYF. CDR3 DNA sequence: TGTGCCAGCAGACAAACCGAGGTCTACGAGCAGTACTTC.